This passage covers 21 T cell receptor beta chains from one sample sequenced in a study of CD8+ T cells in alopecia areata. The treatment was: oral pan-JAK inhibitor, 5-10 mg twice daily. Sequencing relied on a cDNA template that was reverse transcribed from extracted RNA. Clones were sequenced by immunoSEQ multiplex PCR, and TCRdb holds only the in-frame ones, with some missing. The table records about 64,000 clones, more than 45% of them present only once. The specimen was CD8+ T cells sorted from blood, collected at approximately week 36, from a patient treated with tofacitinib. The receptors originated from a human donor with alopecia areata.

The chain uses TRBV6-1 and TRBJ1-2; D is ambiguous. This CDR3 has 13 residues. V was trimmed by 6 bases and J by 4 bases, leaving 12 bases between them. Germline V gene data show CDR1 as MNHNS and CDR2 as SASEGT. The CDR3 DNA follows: TGTGCCAGCAGAGAGGGAACGCCCTATGGCTACACCTTC. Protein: CASREGTPYGYTF.

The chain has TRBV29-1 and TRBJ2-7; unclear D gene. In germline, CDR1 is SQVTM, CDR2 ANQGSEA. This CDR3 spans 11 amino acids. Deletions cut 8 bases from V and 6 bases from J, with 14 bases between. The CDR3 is CSFVQQSEQYF. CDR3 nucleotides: TGCAGCTTCGTACAGCAGTCCGAGCAGTACTTC.

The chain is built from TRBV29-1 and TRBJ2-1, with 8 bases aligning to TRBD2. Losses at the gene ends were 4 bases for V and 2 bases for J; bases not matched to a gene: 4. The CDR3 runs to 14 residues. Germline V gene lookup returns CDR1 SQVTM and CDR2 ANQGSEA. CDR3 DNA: TGCAGCGTTGTCCCCGGGGGGGCCTACAATGAGCAGTTCTTC. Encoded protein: CSVVPGGAYNEQFF.

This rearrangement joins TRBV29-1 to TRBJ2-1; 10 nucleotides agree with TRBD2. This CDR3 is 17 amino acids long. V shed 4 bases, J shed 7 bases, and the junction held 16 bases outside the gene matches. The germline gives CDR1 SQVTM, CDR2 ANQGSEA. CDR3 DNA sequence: TGCAGCGTTGCGGCTAGCGGGAGAGTCACGGTGGGGAATGAGCAGTTCTTC. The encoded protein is CSVAASGRVTVGNEQFF.

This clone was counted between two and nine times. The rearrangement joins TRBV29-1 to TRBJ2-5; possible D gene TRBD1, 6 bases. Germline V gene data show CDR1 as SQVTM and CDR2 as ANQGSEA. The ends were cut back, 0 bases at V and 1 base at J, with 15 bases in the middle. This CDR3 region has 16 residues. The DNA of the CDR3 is TGCAGCGTTGAAGATCCCAACACAGGGTCCCAAGAGACCCAGTACTTC. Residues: CSVEDPNTGSQETQYF.

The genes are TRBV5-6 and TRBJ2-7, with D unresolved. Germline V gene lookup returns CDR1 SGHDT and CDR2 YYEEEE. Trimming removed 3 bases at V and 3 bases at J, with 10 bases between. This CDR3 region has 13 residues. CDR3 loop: CASSSTRIYEQYF. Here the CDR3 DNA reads TGTGCCAGCAGCTCCACTCGGATCTACGAGCAGTACTTC.

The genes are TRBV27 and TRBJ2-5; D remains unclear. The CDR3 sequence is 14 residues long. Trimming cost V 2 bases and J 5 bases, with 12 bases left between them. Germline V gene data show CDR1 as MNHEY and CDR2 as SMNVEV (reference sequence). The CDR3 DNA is TGTGCCAGCAGTTTAGGGCCTCCTCGGGAGACCCAGTACTTC. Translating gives CASSLGPPRETQYF.

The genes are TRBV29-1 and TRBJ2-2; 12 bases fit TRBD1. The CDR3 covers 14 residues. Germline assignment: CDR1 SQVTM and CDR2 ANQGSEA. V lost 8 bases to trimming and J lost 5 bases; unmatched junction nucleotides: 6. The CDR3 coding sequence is TGCAGCATTTGGGACAGGGGGCTAACCGGGGAGCTGTTTTTT. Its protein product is CSIWDRGLTGELFF.

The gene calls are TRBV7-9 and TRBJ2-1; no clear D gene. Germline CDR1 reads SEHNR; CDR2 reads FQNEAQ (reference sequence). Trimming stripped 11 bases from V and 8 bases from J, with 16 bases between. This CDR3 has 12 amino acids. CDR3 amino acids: CAPTPGPDEQFF. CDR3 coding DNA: TGTGCCCCCACCCCAGGCCCCGATGAGCAGTTCTTC.

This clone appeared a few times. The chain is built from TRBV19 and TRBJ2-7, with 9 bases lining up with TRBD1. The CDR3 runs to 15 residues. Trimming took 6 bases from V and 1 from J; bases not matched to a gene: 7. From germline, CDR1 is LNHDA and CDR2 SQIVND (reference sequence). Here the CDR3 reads CASSPGQGPSYEQYF. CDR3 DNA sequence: TGTGCCAGTAGCCCAGGACAGGGGCCTTCCTACGAGCAGTACTTC.

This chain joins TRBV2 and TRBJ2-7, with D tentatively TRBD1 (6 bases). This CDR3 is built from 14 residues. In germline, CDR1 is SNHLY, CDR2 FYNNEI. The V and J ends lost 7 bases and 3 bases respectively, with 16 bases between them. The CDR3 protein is CASTAGVLLYEQYF. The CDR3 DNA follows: TGTGCCAGCACTGCAGGGGTGCTCCTCTACGAGCAGTACTTC.

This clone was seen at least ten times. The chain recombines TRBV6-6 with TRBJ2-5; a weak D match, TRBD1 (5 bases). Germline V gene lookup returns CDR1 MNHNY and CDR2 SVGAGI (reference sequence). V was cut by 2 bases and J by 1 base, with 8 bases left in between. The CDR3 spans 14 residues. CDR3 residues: CASSYVRVQETQYF. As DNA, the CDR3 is TGTGCCAGCAGTTACGTCAGGGTCCAAGAGACCCAGTACTTC.

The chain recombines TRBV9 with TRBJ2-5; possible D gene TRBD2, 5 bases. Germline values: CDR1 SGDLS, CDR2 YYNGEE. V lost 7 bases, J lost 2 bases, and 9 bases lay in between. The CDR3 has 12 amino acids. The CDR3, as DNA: TGTGCCAGCGGAGGTCTGCAAGAGACCCAGTACTTC. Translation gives CASGGLQETQYF.

CDR3: CASSSTVSQETQYF. The CDR3 bases are TGTGCCAGCAGCTCGACAGTGAGCCAAGAGACCCAGTACTTC. The genes are TRBV7-9 and TRBJ2-5, with a tentative D call TRBD1 (5 bases). Trimming stripped 4 bases from V and 1 base from J, with 10 bases between. This CDR3 contains 14 residues. Germline-derived CDR1 and CDR2 are SEHNR and FQNEAQ (reference sequence). Complete variable domain (other parts from reference TRBV7-9 and TRBJ2-5): DTGVSQNPRHKITKRGQNVTFRCDPISEHNRLYWYRQTLGQGPEFLTYFQNEAQLEKSRLLSDRFSAERPKGSFSTLEIQRTEQGDSAMYLCASSSTVSQETQYFGPGTRLLVL.

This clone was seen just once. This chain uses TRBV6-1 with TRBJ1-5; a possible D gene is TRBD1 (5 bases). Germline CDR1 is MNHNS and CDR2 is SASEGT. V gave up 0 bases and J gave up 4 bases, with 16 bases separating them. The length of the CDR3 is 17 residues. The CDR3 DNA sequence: TGTGCCAGCAGTGAAGCGCTAGGTACAGGAGGAAATCAGCCCCAGCATTTT. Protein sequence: CASSEALGTGGNQPQHF.

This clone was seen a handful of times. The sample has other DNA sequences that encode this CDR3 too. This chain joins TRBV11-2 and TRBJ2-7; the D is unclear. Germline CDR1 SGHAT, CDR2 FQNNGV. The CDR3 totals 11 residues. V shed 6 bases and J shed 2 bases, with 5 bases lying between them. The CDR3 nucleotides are TGTGCCAGCAGTTGGACCTACGAGCAGTACTTC. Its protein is CASSWTYEQYF. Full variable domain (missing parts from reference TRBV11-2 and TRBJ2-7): EAGVAQSPRYKIIEKRQSVAFWCNPISGHATLYWYQQILGQGPKLLIQFQNNGVVDDSQLPKDRFSAERLKGVDSTLKIQPAKLEDSAVYLCASSWTYEQYFGPGTRLTVT.

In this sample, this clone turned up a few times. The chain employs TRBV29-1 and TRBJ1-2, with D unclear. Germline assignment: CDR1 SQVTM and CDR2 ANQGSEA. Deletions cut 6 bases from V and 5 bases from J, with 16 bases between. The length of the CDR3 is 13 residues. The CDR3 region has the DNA TGCAGCGTCCTTACCGGAACATCATATGGCTACACCTTC. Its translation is CSVLTGTSYGYTF.

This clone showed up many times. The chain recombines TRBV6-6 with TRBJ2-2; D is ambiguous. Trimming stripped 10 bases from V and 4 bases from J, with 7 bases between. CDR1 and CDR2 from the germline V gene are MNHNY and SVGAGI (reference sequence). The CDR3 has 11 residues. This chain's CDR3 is CATYGTGELFF. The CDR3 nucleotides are TGTGCCACCTACGGCACCGGGGAGCTGTTTTTT.

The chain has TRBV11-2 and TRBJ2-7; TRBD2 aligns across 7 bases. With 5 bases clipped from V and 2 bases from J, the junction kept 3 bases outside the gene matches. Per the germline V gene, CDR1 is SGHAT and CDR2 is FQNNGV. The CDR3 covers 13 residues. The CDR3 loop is CASSEGLAYEQYF. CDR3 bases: TGTGCCAGCAGCGAAGGACTAGCCTACGAGCAGTACTTC.

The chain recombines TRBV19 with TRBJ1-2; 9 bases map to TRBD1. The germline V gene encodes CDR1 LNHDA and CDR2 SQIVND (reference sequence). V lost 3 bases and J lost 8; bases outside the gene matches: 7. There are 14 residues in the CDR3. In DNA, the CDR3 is TGTGCCAGTAGTATGGGACAGGGCCCGTGGGGCTACACCTTC. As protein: CASSMGQGPWGYTF. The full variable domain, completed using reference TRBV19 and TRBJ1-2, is DGGITQSPKYLFRKEGQNVTLSCEQNLNHDAMYWYRQDPGQGLRLIYYSQIVNDFQKGDIAEGYSVSREKKESFPLTVTSAQKNPTAFYLCASSMGQGPWGYTFGSGTRLTVV.

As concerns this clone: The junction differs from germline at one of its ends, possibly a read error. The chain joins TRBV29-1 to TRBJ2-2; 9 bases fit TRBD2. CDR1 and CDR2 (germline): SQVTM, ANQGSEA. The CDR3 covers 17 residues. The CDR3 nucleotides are TGCAGCGTTAAAGCGGCTAGCGGGGAACCGAACACCGGGAAGCTGTTTTTT. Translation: CSVKAASGEPNTGKLFF.